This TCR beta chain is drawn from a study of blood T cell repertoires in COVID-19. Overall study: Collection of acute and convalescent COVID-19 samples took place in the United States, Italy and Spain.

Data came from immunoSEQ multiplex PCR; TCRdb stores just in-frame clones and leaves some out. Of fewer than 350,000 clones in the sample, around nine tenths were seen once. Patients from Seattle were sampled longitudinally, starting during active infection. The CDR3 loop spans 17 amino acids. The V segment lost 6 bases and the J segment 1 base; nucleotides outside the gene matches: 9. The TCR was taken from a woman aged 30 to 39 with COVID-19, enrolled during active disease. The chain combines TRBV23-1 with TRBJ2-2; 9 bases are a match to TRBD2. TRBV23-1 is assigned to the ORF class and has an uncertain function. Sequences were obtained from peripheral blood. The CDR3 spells CASSLNPSGENTGELFF. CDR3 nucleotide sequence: TGCGCCAGCAGCCTCAATCCTAGCGGGGAGAACACCGGGGAGCTGTTTTTT.